This is a list of T cell receptor beta chains from one sample in a study of CD8 T cells in Susac syndrome. A single record per CDR3 protein comes from TCRdb applying MiXCR to the immunoSEQ multiplex PCR reads. The top ten clones hold just over 0.5% of a sample with tens of thousands of distinct CDR3 sequences, 91% of them seen once. Sequencing was performed on CD8+ T cells from PBMCs. The receptor source for this set is a human donor with multiple sclerosis. CDR3s include the opening cysteine and the closing phenylalanine or tryptophan. D genes are given only for firm matches. Some rows mark clone size as missing; the rest say once, few, many or name a class of expanded clone.

abundance	j_gene	v_gene	d_gene	CDR3nt	CDR3aa
NA	TRBJ1-5	TRBV2	NA	TGTGCCAGCAGCGGGAGCAATCAGCCCCAGCATTTT	CASSGSNQPQHF
NA	TRBJ1-1	TRBV10-2	NA	TGCGCCAGCAGTGACCGGGACAACATGAACACTGAAGCTTTCTTT	CASSDRDNMNTEAFF
NA	TRBJ2-1	TRBV12-3/TRBV12-4	NA	TGTGCCAGCAAACCCAGGGCGGGATCCTCCTACAATGAGCAGTTCTTC	CASKPRAGSSYNEQFF
NA	TRBJ2-2	TRBV12-3/TRBV12-4	NA	TGTGCCAGCAGTTTATCAGTAACCGGGGAGCTGTTTTTT	CASSLSVTGELFF
NA	TRBJ1-2	TRBV3-1	TRBD1	TGTGCCAGCAGCCAAGAAGAGGCCCCGACAGGGGTTAACTATGGCTACACCTTC	CASSQEEAPTGVNYGYTF
NA	TRBJ2-5	TRBV28	TRBD1	TGTGCCACCCAGGGGGTTAGAGAGACCCAGTACTTC	CATQGVRETQYF
NA	TRBJ2-5	TRBV4-1	NA	TGCGCCAGCAGCCAACCCCGGTATACAGGGAGAACCCAAGAGACCCAGTACTTC	CASSQPRYTGRTQETQYF
NA	TRBJ1-5	TRBV24-1	NA	TGTGCCACCAGTGATGATAACAATCAGCCCCAGCATTTT	CATSDDNNQPQHF
NA	TRBJ2-5	TRBV28	TRBD1	TGTGCCAGCAGTTTAAGCAGGGGGCGAATATTGTTGGAGACCCAGTACTTC	CASSLSRGRILLETQYF
NA	TRBJ1-6	TRBV25-1	NA	TGTGCCAGCAGTAGCCACAGCTATAATTCACCCCTCCACTTT	CASSSHSYNSPLHF
NA	TRBJ2-1	TRBV10-2	NA	TGCGCCAGCAGTGGGTTGGCCTACAATGAGCAGTTCTTC	CASSGLAYNEQFF
NA	TRBJ2-1	TRBV9	TRBD2	TGTGCCAGCAGCGTAGGTTGGGGCAGCGGGAGCTACAATGAGCAGTTCTTC	CASSVGWGSGSYNEQFF
NA	TRBJ2-2	TRBV10-3	TRBD2	TGTGCCATCAGTACCGGGACTACGAGCACCGGGGAGCTGTTTTTT	CAISTGTTSTGELFF
NA	TRBJ2-2	TRBV7-3	NA	TGTGCCAGCAGTTACACCTACACCGGGGAGCTGTTTTTT	CASSYTYTGELFF
NA	TRBJ2-7	TRBV6-9	TRBD1	TGTGCCAGCAGTTATGGGAATAGGGGGCGGTCCGAGCAGTACTTC	CASSYGNRGRSEQYF
NA	TRBJ2-2	TRBV19	TRBD1	TGTGCCAGTAAACTGACAGGGTTGGGCGGGGAGCTGTTTTTT	CASKLTGLGGELFF
NA	TRBJ1-2	TRBV16	TRBD1	TGTGCCAGCAGCCAGACAGGGGTCTATGGCTACACCTTC	CASSQTGVYGYTF
NA	TRBJ2-1	TRBV2	TRBD2	TGTGCCAGCGTGACTAGCGGGGATAATGAGCAGTTCTTC	CASVTSGDNEQFF
NA	TRBJ2-1	TRBV6-5	NA	TGTGCCAGCAGTTACTCGGGGGAGCAGTTCTTC	CASSYSGEQFF
NA	TRBJ2-1	TRBV7-6	TRBD2	TGTGCCAGCAGCTCAAGATTACGGACTAGCGCTGATGAGCAGTTCTTC	CASSSRLRTSADEQFF
NA	TRBJ2-7	TRBV6-5	NA	TGTGCCAGCAGTTACCAGTTGGGGGGAGAGCAGTACTTC	CASSYQLGGEQYF
NA	TRBJ2-7	TRBV10-3	TRBD2	TGTGCCATCAGTGAGTCGACTAGCGGGGGTTACGAGCAGTACTTC	CAISESTSGGYEQYF
NA	TRBJ1-1	TRBV5-4	NA	TGTGCCAGCAGCCCGGCGAGCGACACTGAAGCTTTCTTT	CASSPASDTEAFF
NA	TRBJ1-2	TRBV7-9	NA	TGTGCCAGCAGCTTAGCCTGGGGGTATGGCTACACCTTC	CASSLAWGYGYTF
NA	TRBJ2-3	TRBV6-5	NA	TGTGCCAGCAGTTACGACAGCACAGATACGCAGTATTTT	CASSYDSTDTQYF
NA	TRBJ2-7	TRBV2	TRBD1	TGTGCCAGCAGTGATGAGGCAGGGGGCTACGAGCAGTACTTC	CASSDEAGGYEQYF
NA	TRBJ2-1	TRBV5-4	TRBD2	TGTGCCAGCGGCCCCAGCTTTATAACAGCGGGGGTCAATGAGCAGTTCTTC	CASGPSFITAGVNEQFF
NA	TRBJ1-1	TRBV29-1	NA	TGCAGCGTTGAAGACGGGGAGACAGTGAACACTGAAGCTTTCTTT	CSVEDGETVNTEAFF
NA	TRBJ2-1	TRBV27	NA	TGTGCCAGCAGTTTGGGAGATGGGCAGTTCTTC	CASSLGDGQFF
NA	TRBJ2-5	TRBV13	NA	TGTGCCAGCAGCTTAGGAGGGGATACGACCCAGTACTTC	CASSLGGDTTQYF
NA	TRBJ2-1	TRBV13	TRBD1	TGTGCCAGCAGCGACACCGGGACAGGGCTCTCCCAGTTCTTC	CASSDTGTGLSQFF
NA	TRBJ2-1	TRBV9	NA	TGTGCCAGCAGCGTAAAGGGGGACATGATCTACAATGAGCAGTTCTTC	CASSVKGDMIYNEQFF
NA	TRBJ2-5	TRBV28	TRBD2	TGTGCCAGCAGTTTGTGGGCTAGCGGGGAGACCCAGTACTTC	CASSLWASGETQYF
NA	TRBJ2-1	TRBV28	TRBD2	TGTGCCAGCGGATCTAGCGGGAGGACCATTACCTACAATGAGCAGTTCTTC	CASGSSGRTITYNEQFF
NA	TRBJ1-4	TRBV7-9	NA	TGTGCCAGCAGCGTAGGCGAAAAACTGTTTTTT	CASSVGEKLFF
NA	TRBJ1-1	TRBV11-2	TRBD1	TGTGCCAGCAGCCGTTTCCCCCGCTACAGGGGAACCCTTGAAGCTTTCTTT	CASSRFPRYRGTLEAFF
NA	TRBJ2-7	TRBV4-1	NA	TGCGCCAGCAGCCAAGATCCTGGTGGAAACACCTACGAGCAGTACTTC	CASSQDPGGNTYEQYF
NA	TRBJ1-2	TRBV6-5	NA	TGTGCCAGCAGTTATTTGCTGGGACACTCTTATGGCTACACCTTC	CASSYLLGHSYGYTF
NA	TRBJ2-5	TRBV2	TRBD2	TGTGCCAGCAGTGACCAGCGGGAGGGCCAAGAGACCCAGTACTTC	CASSDQREGQETQYF
NA	TRBJ1-2	TRBV12-3/TRBV12-4	TRBD1	TGTGCCACCCTCCCCCAAGACAGGGGACATGGCTACACCTTC	CATLPQDRGHGYTF
NA	TRBJ2-1	TRBV24-1	NA	TGTGCCACCAGTGAAGTGGAACCGCAGGGAAATAATGAGCAGTTCTTC	CATSEVEPQGNNEQFF
NA	TRBJ2-7	TRBV27	NA	TGTGCCAGCAGTTTAGGAAACGAGCAGTACTTC	CASSLGNEQYF
NA	TRBJ2-1	TRBV6-2/TRBV6-3	TRBD2	TGTGCCAGCGGACTAGCGGTCGTCGATGAGCAGTTCTTC	CASGLAVVDEQFF
NA	TRBJ2-1	TRBV6-5	NA	TGTGCCAGCAGTTACTCTAGGGGCACCCGTGAGCAGTTCTTC	CASSYSRGTREQFF
NA	TRBJ2-3	TRBV27	NA	TGTGCCAGCAGTTATCGGACGGAGCATACGCAGTATTTT	CASSYRTEHTQYF
NA	TRBJ2-3	TRBV5-4	TRBD2	TGTGCCAGCAGCTCCTCTGGCGGGGGGGGAGATACGCAGTATTTT	CASSSSGGGGDTQYF
NA	TRBJ2-5	TRBV4-3	NA	TGCGCCAGCAGCCAAGCGACCCGGGAAGAGACCCAGTACTTC	CASSQATREETQYF
few	TRBJ2-7	TRBV19	NA	TGTGCCAGTAGTCCCGCGTGGGGATCATACTACGAGCAGTACTTC	CASSPAWGSYYEQYF
NA	TRBJ2-1	TRBV19	NA	TGTGCCAGTAGTATCTTAAGGATGTCCTACAATGAGCAGTTCTTC	CASSILRMSYNEQFF
few	TRBJ2-7	TRBV27	TRBD1	TGTGCCAGCAGTTGGACAGGGAACAACTACGAGCAGTACTTC	CASSWTGNNYEQYF
NA	TRBJ2-7	TRBV25-1	TRBD1	TGTGCCAGCAGTGGATGGGGACAGGGACTTACCTACGAGCAGTACTTC	CASSGWGQGLTYEQYF